One and the same sample provided the 22 T cell receptor beta chains below, sequenced in a study of T cells in Graves' hyperthyroidism and ophthalmopathy. RNA transcripts gave rise to amplified TCR beta CDR3 regions. In the first-round RT-PCR of the TCR CDR3, the HTBI primer set was used. MiXCR, applied by TCRdb to the multiplex PCR reads, yields one record per CDR3 protein. The table has a few hundred thousand distinct CDR3 sequences, approximately 15% seen once. The sample taken for sequencing was blood. Receptor source: a woman between 35 and 50 years old with Graves' hyperthyroidism.

Ten or more counts support this clonotype. The chain is built from TRBV2 and TRBJ1-3; no reliable D call. V lost 8 bases, J lost 4 bases, and 9 bases lay in between. Germline CDR1 and CDR2: SNHLY and FYNNEI. The CDR3 has 12 residues. The chain's CDR3 is CASLVRGNTIYF. The CDR3 DNA follows: TGTGCCAGCCTGGTGAGAGGAAACACCATATATTTT.

As concerns this clonotype: This may be a read error: a much more frequent sequence differs by one nucleotide. The V and J genes are TRBV6-5 and TRBJ1-1; 7 nucleotides match TRBD1. The germline gives CDR1 MNHEY, CDR2 SVGAGI. V shed 2 bases and J 1 base; nucleotides not matched to a gene: 7. The CDR3 has 16 residues. Here the CDR3 reads CASSYKAGTENTEAFF. The CDR3 DNA sequence: TGTGCCAGCAGTTACAAAGCCGGGACAGAGAACACTGAAGCTTTCTTT.

This clonotype was counted ten times or more. The chain recombines TRBV5-1 with TRBJ2-3; D may be TRBD2 (6 bases). Germline loops: CDR1 SGHRS, CDR2 YFSETQ. The V end lost 4 bases, the J end lost 10 bases, and 16 bases lay between the germline ends. This CDR3 is built from 13 residues. The CDR3 DNA sequence: TGCGCCAGCAGCACCTCGGGAGAAGGTGCGCAGTATTTT. Translation: CASSTSGEGAQYF.

At least ten counts were recorded for this clonotype. The chain employs TRBV30 and TRBJ1-1; 8 positions agree with TRBD1. The CDR3 length is 13 residues. Germline loops: CDR1 GTSNPN, CDR2 SVGIG (reference sequence). The CDR3 is CARQGPANTEAFF. The CDR3, as DNA: TGTGCGAGACAGGGGCCCGCGAACACTGAAGCTTTCTTT.

The table lists this clonotype with a few counts. The chain joins TRBV5-4 to TRBJ2-2; D possibly corresponds to TRBD1 (5 bases). Germline-derived CDR1 and CDR2 are SGHNT and YYREEE (reference sequence). V was pared by 4 bases and J by 4 bases, with 17 bases between. The CDR3 runs 16 residues. CDR3 DNA: TGTGCCAGCAGCCCTTTGGCCCCAGGGCCCACCGGGGAGCTGTTTTTT. It translates to CASSPLAPGPTGELFF.

This clonotype was recorded at least ten times. This chain links TRBV6-1 with TRBJ2-7; TRBD1 matches 7 bases. The CDR3 has 16 amino acids. Germline assignment: CDR1 MNHNS and CDR2 SASEGT. The V and J ends lost 5 bases and 5 bases, in that order; junction bases with no gene match: 15. The CDR3 spells CASSFRTGAAVNEQYF. The CDR3 DNA reads as TGTGCCAGCAGTTTCCGAACAGGGGCAGCGGTTAACGAGCAGTACTTC.

This clonotype has a count of ten or more. J is TRBJ1-2 and V is TRBV29-1; D uncertain. The CDR3 is made up of 14 amino acids. Trimming took off 6 bases at V and 6 bases at J, with 20 bases between the two ends. Germline V CDR1 and CDR2: SQVTM, ANQGSEA. CDR3 amino acids: CSVQIPGLGNGYTF. CDR3 DNA sequence: TGCAGCGTCCAAATTCCGGGCTTGGGAAATGGCTACACCTTC.

This clonotype was picked up many times. The gene calls are TRBV30 and TRBJ1-1; TRBD1 is a possible D gene (6 bases). The V and J ends lost 0 bases and 3 bases respectively, with 14 bases between them. The V gene's germline CDR1 is GTSNPN and CDR2 SVGIG (reference sequence). The CDR3 covers 15 residues. This chain's CDR3 is CAWSVPNREYTEAFF. CDR3 in DNA: TGTGCCTGGAGTGTACCGAACAGGGAGTACACTGAAGCTTTCTTT.

The gene calls are TRBV19 and TRBJ1-5, with no clear D. Germline CDR1 reads LNHDA; CDR2 reads SQIVND (reference sequence). The V end lost 1 base, the J end lost 6 bases, and 4 bases lay between the germline ends. The CDR3 sequence is 12 residues long. CDR3 nucleotide sequence: TGTGCCAGTAGTATAGGGTCTCAGCCCCAGCATTTT. Protein: CASSIGSQPQHF.

This clonotype was counted ten times or more. V and J are TRBV30 and TRBJ2-5, with TRBD1 as a possible D gene (5 bases). The ends were cut back, 4 bases at V and 5 bases at J, with 17 bases in the middle. Germline-derived CDR1 and CDR2 are GTSNPN and SVGIG (reference sequence). The length of the CDR3 is 14 residues. This CDR3 reads CAWTSKGSRETQYF. In nucleotides, the CDR3 is TGTGCCTGGACCAGCAAGGGGTCGAGGGAGACCCAGTACTTC.

This clonotype was observed a few times. This chain connects TRBV12-3 or TRBV12-4 to TRBJ1-3; D gene unclear. The CDR3 consists of 16 residues. Trimming shortened V by 5 bases and J by 2 bases, and 16 bases separated the two germline ends. For the CDR3, the DNA is TGTGCCAGCAGTCCAACGTTCAATCAACCTGGAAACACCATATATTTT. Encoded protein: CASSPTFNQPGNTIYF.

In its sample, this clonotype was seen a few times. The V gene is TRBV6-5, the J gene TRBJ2-1, with TRBD2 identical over 7 bases. CDR1 is MNHEY, CDR2 SVGAGI, per germline. The CDR3 length is 13 residues. Unmatched junction bases numbered 4, after V lost 2 bases and J lost 9 bases. CDR3 region: CASSYGGEFEQFF. CDR3 coding DNA: TGTGCCAGCAGTTACGGGGGGGAGTTTGAGCAGTTCTTC.

This clonotype was detected many times. This chain uses TRBV18 with TRBJ1-4, with D perhaps matching TRBD1 (6 bases). Germline loops: CDR1 KGHSH, CDR2 LQKENI. Trimming cost V 5 bases and J 3 bases, with 13 bases left between them. This CDR3 comprises 15 residues. CDR3 nucleotides: TGTGCCAGCTCATCTACAGGGAAGGCTAATGAAAAACTGTTTTTT. Amino acids: CASSSTGKANEKLFF.

This clonotype showed up many times. The chain uses TRBV2 and TRBJ2-3; D call uncertain. The CDR3 sequence is 17 residues long. Trimming took 4 bases from V and 3 from J, leaving 20 bases between them. Per germline, CDR1 SNHLY and CDR2 FYNNEI. CDR3 DNA: TGTGCCAGCAGTGCGTTGGACGACCTCTTTCGGACAGATACGCAGTATTTT. Amino acids: CASSALDDLFRTDTQYF.

This chain uses TRBV6-2 or TRBV6-3 with TRBJ1-6; no firm D call. Trimming stripped 7 bases from V and 7 bases from J, with 14 bases between. Germline CDR1 and CDR2: MNHEY and SVGEGT. The CDR3 runs to 14 residues. CDR3 loop: CASKEQGPNSPLHF. The CDR3 bases are TGTGCCAGCAAAGAGCAAGGCCCCAATTCACCCCTCCACTTT.

In its sample, this clonotype was seen many times. V usage is TRBV2 and J usage is TRBJ2-7; TRBD2 aligns across 8 bases. The CDR3 has 13 amino acids. CDR1 SNHLY and CDR2 FYNNEI come from the germline V gene. The junction had 4 bases not matched to a gene; V was cut back by 7 bases and J by 2 bases. The CDR3 nucleotides are TGTGCCAGCAAAGGGGGACTAGCCTACGAGCAGTACTTC. Encoded protein: CASKGGLAYEQYF.

The chain links TRBV30 to TRBJ2-7; 13 nucleotides match TRBD2. Losses at the gene ends were 7 bases for V and 0 bases for J; bases not matched to a gene: 6. The CDR3 totals 15 residues. In germline, CDR1 is GTSNPN, CDR2 SVGIG (reference sequence). CDR3 sequence (DNA): TGTGCCTCCGGACTAGCGGGAGACCCCTCCTACGAGCAGTACTTC. It is translated as CASGLAGDPSYEQYF.

In its sample, this clonotype was seen many times. This chain uses TRBV29-1 with TRBJ2-3; D call uncertain. The CDR3 runs to 11 residues. Between the trimmed V and J ends, which lost 4 bases and 2 bases, there was a span of 4 bases. The germline gives CDR1 SQVTM, CDR2 ANQGSEA. As DNA, the CDR3 is TGCAGCGTTGGAAACACAGATACGCAGTATTTT. Translation gives CSVGNTDTQYF.

This clonotype was found a few times. The chain couples TRBV4-2 to TRBJ1-1; unclear D gene. V shed 4 bases and J shed 5 bases, with 11 bases lying between them. The CDR3 has 13 amino acids. CDR1 is LGHNA and CDR2 is YNFKEQ in the germline V gene. The CDR3 DNA is TGTGCCAGCAGCCCCACCGATGCTACTGAAGCTTTCTTT. Translation gives CASSPTDATEAFF.

At least ten counts were recorded for this clonotype. The chain recombines TRBV20-1 with TRBJ2-3; maybe TRBD2 (5 bases). Germline values: CDR1 DFQATT, CDR2 SNEGSKA (reference sequence). The CDR3 contains 17 residues. Trimming took off 0 bases at V and 2 bases at J, with 18 bases between the two ends. DNA for the CDR3: TGCAGTGCTAGAGATAGAGAGGGAAGTATTTACACAGATACGCAGTATTTT. It codes for CSARDREGSIYTDTQYF.

A note on this clonotype: Given a much more abundant clone one base away, this may be a read error. The rearrangement links TRBV12-3 or TRBV12-4 to TRBJ2-3, with D possibly called TRBD1 or TRBD2 (6 bases each). V was clipped by 7 bases and J by 7 bases, with 18 bases between them. The CDR3 spans 14 residues. As DNA, the CDR3 is TGTGCCAGCACCAAGGACGGGGGCATGAATACGCAGTATTTT. Its protein is CASTKDGGMNTQYF.

This clonotype was found many times. CDR3 coding DNA: TGCGCCAGCAGCTTGGCCACTAGCGGGAGCACAGATACGCAGTATTTT. It translates to CASSLATSGSTDTQYF. V gene TRBV5-1 combines with J gene TRBJ2-3; 9 bases line up with TRBD2. The CDR3 has 16 amino acids. In germline, CDR1 is SGHRS, CDR2 YFSETQ. J lost 0 bases, V lost 0 bases, and 2 bases had no gene match.